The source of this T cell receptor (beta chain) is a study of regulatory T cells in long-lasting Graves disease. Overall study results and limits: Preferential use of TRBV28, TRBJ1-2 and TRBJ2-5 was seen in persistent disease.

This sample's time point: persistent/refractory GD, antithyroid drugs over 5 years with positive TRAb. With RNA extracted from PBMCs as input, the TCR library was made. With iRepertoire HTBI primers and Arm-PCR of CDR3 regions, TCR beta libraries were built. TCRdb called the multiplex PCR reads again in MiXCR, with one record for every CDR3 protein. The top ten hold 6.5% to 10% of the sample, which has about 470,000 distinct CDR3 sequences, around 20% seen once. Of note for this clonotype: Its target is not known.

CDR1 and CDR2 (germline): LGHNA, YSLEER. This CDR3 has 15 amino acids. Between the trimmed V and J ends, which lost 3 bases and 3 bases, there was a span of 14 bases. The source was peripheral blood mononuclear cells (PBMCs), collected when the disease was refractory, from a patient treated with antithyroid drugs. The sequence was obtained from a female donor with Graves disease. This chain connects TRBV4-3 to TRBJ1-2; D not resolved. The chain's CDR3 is CASSQGADGHYGYTF. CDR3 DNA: TGCGCCAGCAGCCAGGGCGCGGACGGCCACTATGGCTACACCTTC.